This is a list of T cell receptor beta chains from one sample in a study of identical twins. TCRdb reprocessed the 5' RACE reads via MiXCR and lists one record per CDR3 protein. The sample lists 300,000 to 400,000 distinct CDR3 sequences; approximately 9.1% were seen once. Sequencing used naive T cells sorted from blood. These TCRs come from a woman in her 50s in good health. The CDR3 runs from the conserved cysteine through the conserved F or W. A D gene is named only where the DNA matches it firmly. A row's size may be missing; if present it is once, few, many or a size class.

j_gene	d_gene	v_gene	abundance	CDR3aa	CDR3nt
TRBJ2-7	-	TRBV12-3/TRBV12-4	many	CASSLVQGRDEQYF	TGTGCCAGCAGTTTGGTCCAGGGAAGGGACGAGCAGTACTTC
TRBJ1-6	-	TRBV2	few	CASSQDRRSPLHF	TGTGCCAGCAGTCAGGACAGAAGATCACCCCTCCACTTT
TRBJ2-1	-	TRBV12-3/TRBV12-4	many	CASRRHGTRRNEQFF	TGTGCCAGCAGACGTCACGGGACCAGGAGGAATGAGCAGTTCTTC
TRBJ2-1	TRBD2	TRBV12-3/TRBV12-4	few	CASRTGVTSGSNEQFF	TGTGCCAGCAGGACAGGGGTGACTAGCGGGAGTAATGAGCAGTTCTTC
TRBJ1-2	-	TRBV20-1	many	CSASSNGQSYGYTF	TGCAGCGCGTCCTCCAACGGACAGAGCTATGGCTACACCTTC
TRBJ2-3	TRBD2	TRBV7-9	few	CASSLGLAEYSTDTQYF	TGTGCCAGCAGCCTCGGACTAGCCGAATATAGCACAGATACGCAGTATTTT
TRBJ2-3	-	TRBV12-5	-	CASGLRQSTDTQYF	TGTGCTAGTGGTTTGCGGCAGTCCACAGATACGCAGTATTTT
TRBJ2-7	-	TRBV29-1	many	CSVELGPYEQYF	TGCAGCGTTGAACTGGGACCCTACGAGCAGTACTTC
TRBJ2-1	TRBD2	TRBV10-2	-	CASSAGGRSYDEQFF	TGCGCCAGCAGTGCTGGCGGGAGGTCGTACGATGAGCAGTTCTTC
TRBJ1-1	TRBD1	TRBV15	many	CATSRGQGAPRDEAFF	TGTGCCACCAGCAGAGGACAGGGTGCACCACGGGATGAAGCTTTCTTT
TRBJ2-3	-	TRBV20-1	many	CSARDSFTRASTDTQYF	TGCAGTGCTAGAGATTCCTTTACTAGGGCTAGCACAGATACGCAGTATTTT
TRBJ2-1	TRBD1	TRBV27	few	CASTRRTGLNGEQFF	TGTGCCAGCACCCGGAGGACAGGCCTCAATGGGGAGCAGTTCTTC
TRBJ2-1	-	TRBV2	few	CASLSGRESNEQFF	TGTGCCAGCCTCTCAGGCAGGGAGAGTAATGAGCAGTTCTTC
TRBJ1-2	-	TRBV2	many	CASSEALPPYGYTF	TGTGCCAGCAGTGAAGCGCTTCCCCCCTATGGCTACACCTTC
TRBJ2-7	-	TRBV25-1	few	CASESGPSSYEQYF	TGTGCCAGCGAAAGCGGCCCGAGCTCCTACGAGCAGTACTTC
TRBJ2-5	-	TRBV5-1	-	CASSLGTGIETQYF	TGCGCCAGCAGCTTGGGTACAGGTATAGAGACCCAGTACTTC
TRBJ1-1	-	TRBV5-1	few	CASSLEGPPGTEAFF	TGCGCCAGCAGCTTGGAGGGCCCCCCGGGCACTGAAGCTTTCTTT
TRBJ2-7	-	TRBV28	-	CASSPHGGRKEF	TGTGCCAGCAGTCCGCACGGGGGGCGGAAAGAATTT
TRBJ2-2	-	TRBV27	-	CASNPTGNTGELFF	TGTGCCAGCAACCCTACAGGGAACACCGGGGAGCTGTTTTTT
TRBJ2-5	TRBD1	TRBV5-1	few	CASSPLRQGMSETQYF	TGCGCCAGCAGCCCCCTACGACAGGGGATGTCGGAGACCCAGTACTTC
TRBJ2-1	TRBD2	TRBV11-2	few	CASSFLILAGGTQFF	TGTGCCAGCAGCTTTCTCATCCTAGCGGGAGGTACGCAGTTCTTC
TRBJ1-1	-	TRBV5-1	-	CASSFKERIDAFF	TGCGCCAGCAGCTTCAAGGAGAGAATAGACGCTTTCTTT
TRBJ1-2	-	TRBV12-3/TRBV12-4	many	CASSLLQGGGYTF	TGTGCCAGCAGTTTACTCCAGGGCGGGGGCTACACCTTC
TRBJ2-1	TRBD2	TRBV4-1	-	CASSQDKSGRVPYNEQFF	TGCGCCAGCAGCCAAGATAAAAGCGGGAGGGTTCCCTACAATGAGCAGTTCTTC
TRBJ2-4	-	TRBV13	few	CASSSRGTKNIQYF	TGTGCCAGCAGCTCACGCGGAACCAAAAACATTCAGTACTTC
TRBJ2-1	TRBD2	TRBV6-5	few	CASSPSGWGHNEQFF	TGTGCCAGCAGTCCTAGCGGTTGGGGACACAATGAGCAGTTCTTC
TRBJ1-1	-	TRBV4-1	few	CASSQELTLRGEAFF	TGCGCCAGCAGCCAAGAACTGACCCTCCGGGGTGAAGCTTTCTTT
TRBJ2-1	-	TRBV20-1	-	CSARVIGEHEQFF	TGCAGTGCTAGAGTGATAGGGGAGCATGAGCAGTTCTTC
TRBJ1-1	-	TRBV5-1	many	CASSLGQGASEAFF	TGCGCCAGCAGCTTGGGCCAGGGCGCTTCTGAAGCTTTCTTT